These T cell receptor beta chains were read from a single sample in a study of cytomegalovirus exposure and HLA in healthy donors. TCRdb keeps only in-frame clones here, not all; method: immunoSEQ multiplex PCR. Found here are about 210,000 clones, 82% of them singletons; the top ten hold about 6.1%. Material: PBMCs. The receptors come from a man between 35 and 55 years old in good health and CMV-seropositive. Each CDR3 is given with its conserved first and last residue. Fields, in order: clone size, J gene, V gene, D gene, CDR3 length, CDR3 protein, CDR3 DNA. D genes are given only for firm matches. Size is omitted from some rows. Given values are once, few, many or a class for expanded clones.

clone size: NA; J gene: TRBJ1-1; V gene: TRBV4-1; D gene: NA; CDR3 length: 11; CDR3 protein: CASSHGTEAFF; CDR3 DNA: TGCGCCAGCAGCCACGGTACTGAAGCTTTCTTT
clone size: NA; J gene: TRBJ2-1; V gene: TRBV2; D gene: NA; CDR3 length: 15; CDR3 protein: CASSYLRGSYNEQFF; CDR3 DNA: TGTGCCAGCAGTTATCTCAGGGGATCCTACAATGAGCAGTTCTTC
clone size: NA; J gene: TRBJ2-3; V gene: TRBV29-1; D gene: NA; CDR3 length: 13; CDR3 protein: CSASFLGTDTQYF; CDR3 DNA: TGCAGCGCGTCGTTTTTAGGCACAGATACGCAGTATTTT
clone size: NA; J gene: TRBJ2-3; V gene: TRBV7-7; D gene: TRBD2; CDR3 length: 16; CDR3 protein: CASSLDPGGSTDTQYF; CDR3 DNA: TGTGCCAGCAGCTTAGATCCGGGAGGGAGCACAGATACGCAGTATTTT
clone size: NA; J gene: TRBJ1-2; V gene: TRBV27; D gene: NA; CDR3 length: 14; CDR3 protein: CASSRDISIPGYTF; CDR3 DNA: TGTGCCAGCAGTCGGGACATCTCTATCCCTGGCTACACCTTC
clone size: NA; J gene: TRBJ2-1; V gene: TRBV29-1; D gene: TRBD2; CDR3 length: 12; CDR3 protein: CSAASGNNEQFF; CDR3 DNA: TGCAGCGCTGCTAGCGGAAACAATGAGCAGTTCTTC
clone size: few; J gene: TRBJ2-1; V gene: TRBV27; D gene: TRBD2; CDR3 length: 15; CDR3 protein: CASSFGTSGNNEQFF; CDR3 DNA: TGTGCCAGCAGTTTTGGGACTAGCGGGAACAATGAGCAGTTCTTC
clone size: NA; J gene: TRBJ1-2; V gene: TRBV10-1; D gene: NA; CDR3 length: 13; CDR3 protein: CASSEREDYGYTF; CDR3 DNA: TGCGCCAGCAGTGAAAGGGAGGACTATGGCTACACCTTC
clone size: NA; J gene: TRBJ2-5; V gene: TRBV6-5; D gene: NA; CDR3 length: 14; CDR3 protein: CASSFGLTQETQYF; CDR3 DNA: TGTGCCAGCAGCTTCGGACTAACCCAAGAGACCCAGTACTTC
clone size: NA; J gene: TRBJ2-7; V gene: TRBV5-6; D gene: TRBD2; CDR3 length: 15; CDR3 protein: CASSFLTSSVYEQYF; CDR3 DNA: TGTGCCAGCAGCTTTCTGACTAGCAGCGTCTACGAGCAGTACTTC
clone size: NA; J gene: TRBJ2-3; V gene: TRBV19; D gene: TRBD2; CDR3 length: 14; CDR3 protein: CASKRELGTDTQYF; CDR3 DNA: TGTGCCAGTAAGCGGGAACTGGGCACAGATACGCAGTATTTT
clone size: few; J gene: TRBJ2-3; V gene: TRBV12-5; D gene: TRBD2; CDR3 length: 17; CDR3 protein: CASGLAGTSGRGDTQYF; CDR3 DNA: TGTGCTAGTGGTTTGGCCGGGACTAGCGGGCGGGGAGATACGCAGTATTTT
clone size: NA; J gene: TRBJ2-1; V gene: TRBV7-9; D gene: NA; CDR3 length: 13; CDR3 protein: CASSPSAGGEQFF; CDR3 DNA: TGTGCCAGCAGCCCTTCCGCGGGCGGTGAGCAGTTCTTC
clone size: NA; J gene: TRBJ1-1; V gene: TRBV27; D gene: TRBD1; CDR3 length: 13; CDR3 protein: CASNNRGATEAFF; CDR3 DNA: TGTGCCAGCAATAACAGGGGCGCCACTGAAGCTTTCTTT
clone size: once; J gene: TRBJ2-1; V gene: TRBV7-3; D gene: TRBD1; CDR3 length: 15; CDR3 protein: CASSLTGQGDDEQFF; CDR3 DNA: TGTGCCAGCAGCTTAACAGGGCAGGGGGACGATGAGCAGTTCTTC
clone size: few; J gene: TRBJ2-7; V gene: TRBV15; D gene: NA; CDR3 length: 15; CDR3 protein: CATSTGDMKFYEQYF; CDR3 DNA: TGTGCCACCAGCACAGGGGATATGAAGTTCTACGAGCAGTACTTC
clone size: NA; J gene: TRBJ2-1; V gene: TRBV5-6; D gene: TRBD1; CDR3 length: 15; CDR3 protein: CASSSDRGFYNEQFF; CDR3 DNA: TGTGCCAGCAGTTCGGACAGGGGATTTTACAATGAGCAGTTCTTC
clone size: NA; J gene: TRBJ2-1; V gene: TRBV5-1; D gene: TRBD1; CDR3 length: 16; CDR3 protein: CASSLGDRPPYNEQFF; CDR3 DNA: TGCGCCAGCAGCCTGGGGGACAGGCCCCCCTACAATGAGCAGTTCTTC
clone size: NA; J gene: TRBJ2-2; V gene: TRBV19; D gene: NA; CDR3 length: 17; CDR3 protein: CASSTPRSALRAGELFF; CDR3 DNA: TGTGCCAGTAGCACACCAAGGAGCGCCCTCAGGGCCGGGGAGCTGTTTTTT
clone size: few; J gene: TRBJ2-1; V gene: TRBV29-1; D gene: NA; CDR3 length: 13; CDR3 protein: CSVGGQAYNEQFF; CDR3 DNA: TGCAGCGTTGGGGGACAAGCCTACAATGAGCAGTTCTTC
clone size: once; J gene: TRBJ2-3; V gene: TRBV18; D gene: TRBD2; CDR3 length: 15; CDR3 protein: CASSSGTSGTDTQYF; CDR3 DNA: TGTGCCAGCTCAAGTGGGACTAGCGGCACAGATACGCAGTATTTT
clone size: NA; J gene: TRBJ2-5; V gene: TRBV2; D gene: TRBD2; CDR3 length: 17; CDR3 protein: CASSGGVIAGGQETQYF; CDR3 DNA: TGTGCCAGCAGTGGGGGGGTGATAGCGGGAGGGCAAGAGACCCAGTACTTC
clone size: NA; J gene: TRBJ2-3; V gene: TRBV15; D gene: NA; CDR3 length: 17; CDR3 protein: CATSASLGLGGTDTQYF; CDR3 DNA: TGTGCCACCAGCGCCTCCCTGGGACTTGGGGGCACAGATACGCAGTATTTT
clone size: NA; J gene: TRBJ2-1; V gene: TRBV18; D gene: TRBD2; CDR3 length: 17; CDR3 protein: CASSLTLASGNYNEQFF; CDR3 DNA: TGTGCCAGCTCACTTACCTTGGCTAGCGGAAACTACAATGAGCAGTTCTTC
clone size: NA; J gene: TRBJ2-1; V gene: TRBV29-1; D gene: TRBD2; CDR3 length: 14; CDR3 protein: CSVVGSGARDEQFF; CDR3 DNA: TGCAGCGTTGTCGGGAGCGGGGCGAGGGATGAGCAGTTCTTC
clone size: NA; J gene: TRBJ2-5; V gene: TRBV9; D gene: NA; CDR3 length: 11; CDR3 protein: CASSVAETQYF; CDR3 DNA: TGTGCCAGCAGCGTAGCTGAGACCCAGTACTTC
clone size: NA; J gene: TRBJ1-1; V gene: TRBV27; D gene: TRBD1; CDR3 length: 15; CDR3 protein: CASSLSRDSVTEAFF; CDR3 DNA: TGTGCCAGCAGTTTATCCCGGGACAGCGTCACTGAAGCTTTCTTT
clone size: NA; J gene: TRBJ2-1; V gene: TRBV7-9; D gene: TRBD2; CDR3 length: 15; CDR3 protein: CASSLVWDYYNEQFF; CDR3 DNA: TGTGCCAGCAGCTTAGTCTGGGACTATTACAATGAGCAGTTCTTC
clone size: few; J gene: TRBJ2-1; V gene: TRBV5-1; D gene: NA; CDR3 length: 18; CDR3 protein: CASSYRPLTEAGSNEQFF; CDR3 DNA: TGCGCCAGCAGCTACCGCCCCCTCACTGAGGCTGGAAGCAATGAGCAGTTCTTC
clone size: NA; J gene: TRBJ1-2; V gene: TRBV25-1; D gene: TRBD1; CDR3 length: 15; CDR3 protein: CASSASLGQGNGYTF; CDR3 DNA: TGTGCCAGCAGTGCTAGTCTGGGACAGGGTAATGGCTACACCTTC
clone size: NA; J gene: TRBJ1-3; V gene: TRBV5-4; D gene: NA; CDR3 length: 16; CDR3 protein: CASSSGTRSSGNTIYF; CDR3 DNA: TGTGCCAGCAGCAGCGGGACACGAAGCTCTGGAAACACCATATATTTT
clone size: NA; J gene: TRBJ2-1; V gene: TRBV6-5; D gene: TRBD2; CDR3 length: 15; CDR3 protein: CASSYLPGTSNEQFF; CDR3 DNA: TGTGCCAGCAGTTATTTACCCGGGACTAGTAATGAGCAGTTCTTC
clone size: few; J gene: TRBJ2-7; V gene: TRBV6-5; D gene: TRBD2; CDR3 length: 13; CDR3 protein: CASSPTSFHEQYF; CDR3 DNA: TGTGCCAGCAGCCCGACTAGCTTCCACGAGCAGTACTTC
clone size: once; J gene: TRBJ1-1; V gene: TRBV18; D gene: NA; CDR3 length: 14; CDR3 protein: CASSPNTGNTEAFF; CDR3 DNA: TGTGCCAGCTCGCCAAACACAGGGAACACTGAAGCTTTCTTT
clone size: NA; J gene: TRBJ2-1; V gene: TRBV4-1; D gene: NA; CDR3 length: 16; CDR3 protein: CASSQARGRPYNEQFF; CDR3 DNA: TGCGCCAGCAGCCAAGCTCGCGGTAGACCCTACAATGAGCAGTTCTTC
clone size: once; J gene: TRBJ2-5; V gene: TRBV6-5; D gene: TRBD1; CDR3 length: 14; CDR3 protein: CASSLQGEGETQYF; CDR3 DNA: TGTGCCAGCAGCCTACAGGGGGAAGGAGAGACCCAGTACTTC
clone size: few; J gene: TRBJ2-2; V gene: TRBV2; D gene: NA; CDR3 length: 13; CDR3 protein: CASRGLFTGELFF; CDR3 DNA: TGTGCCAGCCGGGGACTCTTCACCGGGGAGCTGTTTTTT
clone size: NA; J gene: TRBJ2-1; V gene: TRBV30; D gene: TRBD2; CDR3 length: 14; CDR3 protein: CAWSYGLGLNEQFF; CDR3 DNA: TGTGCCTGGAGCTACGGACTAGGCTTGAATGAGCAGTTCTTC
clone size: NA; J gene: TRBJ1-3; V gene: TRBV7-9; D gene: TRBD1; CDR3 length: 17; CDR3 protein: CASSLSRTGLSGNTIYF; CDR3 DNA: TGTGCCAGCAGCTTATCCCGGACAGGACTCTCTGGAAACACCATATATTTT
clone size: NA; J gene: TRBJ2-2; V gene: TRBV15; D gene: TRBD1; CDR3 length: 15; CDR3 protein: CATSRRDSNTGELFF; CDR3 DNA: TGTGCCACCAGCAGGAGGGACAGTAACACCGGGGAGCTGTTTTTT
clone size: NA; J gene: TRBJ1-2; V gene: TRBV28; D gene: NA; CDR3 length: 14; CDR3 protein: CASSLDRRNYGYTF; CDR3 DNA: TGTGCCAGCAGTTTAGACAGGCGGAACTATGGCTACACCTTC
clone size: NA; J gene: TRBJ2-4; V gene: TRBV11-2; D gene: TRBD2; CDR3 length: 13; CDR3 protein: CASSLGGKNIQYF; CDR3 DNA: TGTGCCAGCAGCTTGGGGGGGAAAAACATTCAGTACTTC
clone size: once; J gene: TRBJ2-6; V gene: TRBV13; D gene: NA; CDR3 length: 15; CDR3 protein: CASSSGLTGANVLTF; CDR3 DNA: TGTGCCAGCAGCTCCGGACTCACTGGGGCCAACGTCCTGACTTTC